This TCR beta chain comes out of a study of T cell responses to AZD1222 COVID-19 vaccine. General study findings and limits: There were vaccine-associated CD4 TCRs across spike, dominant at 160-218 and 743-854. A mostly white British donor set with more females was recruited, and clonal diversity was possibly underestimated.

Regarding this clone: The antigen remains undetermined.

Germline lookup yields CDR1 MDHEN and CDR2 SYDVKM. V lost 6 bases and J lost 2; bases outside the gene matches: 9. CDR3 length equals 15 residues. Produced via immunoSEQ multiplex PCR; TCRdb's table is partial and in-frame only. The data show some 150,000 clones, with about 90% seen just once and roughly a tenth held by the top ten. The source is an adult who received the AZD1222 COVID-19 vaccine. The rearrangement links TRBV28 to TRBJ2-7; 8 positions match TRBD1. The specimen was peripheral blood, collected 28 days after the second AZD1222 dose. CDR3 region: CASSRPGQVTYEQYF. In DNA, the CDR3 is TGTGCCAGCAGCCGCCCGGGACAGGTTACCTACGAGCAGTACTTC.